What follows describes a single T cell receptor beta chain. Its cognate antigen has yet to be identified. It has no much larger one-base neighbor in the sample; base qualities were not kept. CDR1 and CDR2, looked up from the germline V gene, are MNHEY and SVGAGI. The junction shows trimming of 5 bases on V and 0 bases on J, plus 14 bases between the germline ends. The cysteine opens and the phenylalanine closes a CDR3 of 17 amino acids. Kept here is only the CDR3 DNA, which spans 51 bases and is read in frame from base 1. PBMCs were isolated by Ficoll-Paque density gradient centrifugation. The data were obtained in a study of T-cell memory formation after mild COVID-19 (dated by TCRdb to about 2021). Regarding the research as a whole: TCR sequence clusters from the two donors were largely donor specific. In two donors, T-cell clones that expanded and contracted after mild COVID-19 were tracked by sequencing TCRalpha and TCRbeta repertoires over time. Two young, previously healthy adult volunteers, one female and one male, were included in the cohort. What the study reported, not specific to this receptor: Only a couple of mild cases were covered in the study, and larger cohorts including severe cases with pre-infection samples were considered necessary. Contracting CD4+ clones were found mainly in CM and EM memory subsets, while CD8+ clones were enriched in EMRA. Clones contracting from day 15 to 85 had balanced CD4/CD8 phenotypes, while a second wave expanding from day 15 to 37 was biased towards CD4+. SARS-CoV-2 specificity of the second-wave clones peaking on day 37 was not confirmed. Some responding clones were detected in pre-infection memory, which suggested that pre-existing cross-reactive memory T cells had joined the SARS-CoV-2 response.

The listed sequencing device is Illumina NovaSeq 6000. cDNA libraries for TCRalpha and TCRbeta were prepared by 5'RACE using constant-segment primers, with sample barcodes and unique molecular identifiers added. Trizol reagent was used to extract RNA from every sample. The libraries were amplified in two PCR steps, and the second step added a second sample barcode and Illumina TruSeq adapters. Sequencing of the libraries was done on an Illumina NovaSeq, producing 2 x 150 bp paired-end reads. The paper's data handling went like this. The reads were demultiplexed and collapsed into UMI-guided consensus sequences using migec v1.2.7. Using mixcr v2.1.11, UMI consensuses were aligned to TRA and TRB V and J templates and then assembled into clonotypes. Expanded or contracted clonotypes were those called significant by both edgeR and NoisET, with noise models trained on biological replicates. For edgeR calls, the thresholds were a false discovery rate-adjusted p below 0.01 and a log2 fold-change of 1. PCA with hierarchical clustering of max-normalized trajectories of the 1000 most abundant clonotypes was used as exploratory dynamics analysis. Separately sequenced CD4+ and CD8+ repertoires were used to assign a CD4 or CD8 phenotype to each responding clone. Starting from the raw public reads, TCRdb applied fastp trimming at Q25, assembled clones with MiXCR and retained in-frame beta chains. Identical CDR3 protein sequences are pooled into one entry, listed with their most common genes and DNA. These V and J calls are TCRdb output, not the study's own analysis. In this sample the table shows some 300,000 distinct CDR3 sequences, roughly a fifth of which occur a single time. The top ten constitute around 21% of the sample.

Sequencing was done on a sample of PBMCs or a T cell subset sorted from them (not recorded which). Recombination connected TRBV6-5 to TRBJ1-6; the D gene is perhaps TRBD1, on 5 matching bases. The sequence was obtained from a man between 18 and 29 years old who had mild COVID-19 (a few samples of this study predate the infection). The sample titles of this study are shuffled in the database, so cell type and time point are left out; the donor was told from shared clones. CDR3 loop: CASSTVRGSSYNSPLHF. The DNA reads TGTGCCAGCAGTACGGTGCGGGGGAGCTCCTATAATTCACCCCTCCACTTT.